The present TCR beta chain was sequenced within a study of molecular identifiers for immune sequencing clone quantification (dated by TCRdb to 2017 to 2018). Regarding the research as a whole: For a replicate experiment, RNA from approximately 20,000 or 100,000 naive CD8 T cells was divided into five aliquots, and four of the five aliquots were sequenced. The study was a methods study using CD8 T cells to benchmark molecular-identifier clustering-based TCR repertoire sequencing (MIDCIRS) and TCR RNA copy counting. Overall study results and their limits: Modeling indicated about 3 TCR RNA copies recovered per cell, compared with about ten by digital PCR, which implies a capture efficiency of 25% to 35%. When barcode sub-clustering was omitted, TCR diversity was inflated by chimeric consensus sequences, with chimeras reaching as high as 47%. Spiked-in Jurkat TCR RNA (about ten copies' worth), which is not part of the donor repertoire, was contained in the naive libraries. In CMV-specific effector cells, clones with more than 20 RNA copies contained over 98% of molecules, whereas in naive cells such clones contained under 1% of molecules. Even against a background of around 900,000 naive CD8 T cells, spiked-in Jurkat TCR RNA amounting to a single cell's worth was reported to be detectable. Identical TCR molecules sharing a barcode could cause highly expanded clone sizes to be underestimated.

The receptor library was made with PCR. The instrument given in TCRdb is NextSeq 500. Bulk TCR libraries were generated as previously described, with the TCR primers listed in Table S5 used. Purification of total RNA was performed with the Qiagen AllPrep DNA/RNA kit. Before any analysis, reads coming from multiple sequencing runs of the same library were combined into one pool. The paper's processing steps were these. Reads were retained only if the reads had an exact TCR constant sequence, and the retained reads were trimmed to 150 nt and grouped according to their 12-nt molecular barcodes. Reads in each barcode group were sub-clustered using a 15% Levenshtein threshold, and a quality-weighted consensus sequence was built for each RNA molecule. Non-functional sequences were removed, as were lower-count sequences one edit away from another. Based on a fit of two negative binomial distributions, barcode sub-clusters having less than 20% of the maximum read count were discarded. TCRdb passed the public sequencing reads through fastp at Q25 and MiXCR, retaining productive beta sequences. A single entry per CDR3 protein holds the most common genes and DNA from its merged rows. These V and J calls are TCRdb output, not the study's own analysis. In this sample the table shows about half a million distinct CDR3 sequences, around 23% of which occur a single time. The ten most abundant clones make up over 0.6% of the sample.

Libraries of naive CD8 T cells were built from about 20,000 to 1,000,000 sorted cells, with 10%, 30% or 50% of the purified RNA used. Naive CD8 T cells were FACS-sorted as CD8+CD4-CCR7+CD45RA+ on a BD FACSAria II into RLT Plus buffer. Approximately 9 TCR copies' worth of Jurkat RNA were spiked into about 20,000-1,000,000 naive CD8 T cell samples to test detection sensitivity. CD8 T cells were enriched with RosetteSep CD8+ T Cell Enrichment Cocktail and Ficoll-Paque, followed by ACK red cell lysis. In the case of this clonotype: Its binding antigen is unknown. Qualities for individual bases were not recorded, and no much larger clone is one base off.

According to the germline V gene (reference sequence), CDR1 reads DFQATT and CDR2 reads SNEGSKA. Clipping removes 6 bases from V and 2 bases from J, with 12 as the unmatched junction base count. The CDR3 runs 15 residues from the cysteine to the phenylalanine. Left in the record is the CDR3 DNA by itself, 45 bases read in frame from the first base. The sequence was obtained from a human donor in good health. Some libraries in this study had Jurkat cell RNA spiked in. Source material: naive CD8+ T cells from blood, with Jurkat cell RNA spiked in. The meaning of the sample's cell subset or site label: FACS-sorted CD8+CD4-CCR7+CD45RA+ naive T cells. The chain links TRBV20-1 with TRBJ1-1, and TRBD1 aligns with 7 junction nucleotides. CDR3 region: CSANPTGTSNTEAFF. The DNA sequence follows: TGCAGTGCAAATCCGACAGGGACTTCAAACACTGAAGCTTTCTTT.